The 28 T cell receptor beta chains below come from one sample, sequenced in a study of cytomegalovirus exposure and HLA in healthy donors. Primers included in the PCR were 60 Vbeta and 13 Jbeta primers. Profiled with immunoSEQ multiplex PCR; TCRdb holds only in-frame clones, not every one. This table holds some 120,000 clones. Sequenced input: PBMCs. These receptors were taken from a man between 25 and 39 years old in good health and CMV-seronegative.

The chain is built from TRBV7-9 and TRBJ1-1; TRBD1 aligns across 12 bases. There are 16 residues in the CDR3. After removal of 5 bases from V and 1 base from J, the junction contained 5 bases not matched to a gene. Per the germline V gene, CDR1 is SEHNR and CDR2 is FQNEAQ (reference sequence). The CDR3 protein is CASSRDRGHPNTEAFF. The CDR3 bases are TGTGCCAGCAGCCGGGACAGGGGGCATCCGAACACTGAAGCTTTCTTT.

The V gene is TRBV5-1, the J gene TRBJ1-2; TRBD1 matches at 10 bases. CDR1 and CDR2 from the germline V gene are SGHRS and YFSETQ. The CDR3 loop spans 17 amino acids. With 4 bases clipped from V and 4 bases from J, the junction kept 13 bases outside the gene matches. CDR3 region: CASSAIDRGRNAYGYTF. The CDR3 DNA reads TGCGCCAGCAGCGCTATTGACAGGGGGCGGAATGCCTATGGCTACACCTTC.

The V call is TRBV7-9, the J call TRBJ2-1; 8 bases are shared with TRBD1. CDR1 and CDR2 from the germline V gene are SEHNR and FQNEAQ (reference sequence). After removal of 0 bases from V and 7 bases from J, the junction contained 5 bases not matched to a gene. CDR3 length equals 15 residues. Here the CDR3 reads CASSLALGTGNEQFF. CDR3 coding DNA: TGTGCCAGCAGCTTAGCCTTAGGGACAGGTAATGAGCAGTTCTTC.

The chain couples TRBV7-2 to TRBJ2-7; D remains unclear. Per germline, CDR1 SGHTA and CDR2 FQGNSA. V was cut by 5 bases and J by 5 bases, with 13 bases left in between. The CDR3 is 13 amino acids. The CDR3 protein is CASSPRPIHEQYF. The CDR3 region has the DNA TGTGCCAGCAGCCCACGCCCTATCCACGAGCAGTACTTC.

The CDR3 coding sequence is TGTGCCAGTAGTTCCGGGACAGGGGCCACTGAAGCTTTCTTT. It translates to CASSSGTGATEAFF. This chain links TRBV19 with TRBJ1-1, with 10 bases that match TRBD1. The V gene's germline CDR1 is LNHDA and CDR2 SQIVND (reference sequence). The CDR3 is made up of 14 amino acids. The junction had 4 bases not matched to a gene; V was cut back by 5 bases and J by 4 bases.

The chain has TRBV2 and TRBJ2-2, with D possibly being TRBD2 (7 bases). There are 17 residues in the CDR3. V shed 6 bases and J shed 2 bases, with 19 bases lying between them. Germline CDR1 is SNHLY and CDR2 is FYNNEI. DNA of the CDR3: TGTGCCAGCAGCCAGGAGGGGGGGCTTCTAAACACCGGGGAGCTGTTTTTT. This codes for CASSQEGGLLNTGELFF.

This rearrangement joins TRBV6-5 to TRBJ2-4; D is possibly TRBD2 (5 bases). Looked up from germline, CDR1 is MNHEY and CDR2 is SVGAGI. The V end was cut by 4 bases, the J end by 2 bases, with 12 bases between. This CDR3 is 15 amino acids long. The CDR3 coding sequence is TGTGCCAGCAGTTTCGGGGTGGTAACCAAAAACATTCAGTACTTC. As protein: CASSFGVVTKNIQYF.

This chain uses TRBV7-8 with TRBJ2-5; 15 bases map to TRBD2. CDR1 is SGHVS and CDR2 is FQNEAQ in the germline V gene. V shed 5 bases, J shed 4 bases, and the junction held 8 bases outside the gene matches. This CDR3 comprises 17 residues. The CDR3 DNA follows: TGTGCCAGCAGCCCCGGACTAGCGGGGGGGCCGGGAGAGACCCAGTACTTC. Its translation is CASSPGLAGGPGETQYF. Based on the CDR3 plus reference TRBV7-8 and TRBJ2-5, the full variable domain is GAGVSQSPRYKVAKRGQDVALRCDPISGHVSLFWYQQALGQGPEFLTYFQNEAQLDKSGLPSDRFFAERPEGSVSTLKIQRTQQEDSAVYLCASSPGLAGGPGETQYFGPGTRLLVL.

This chain links TRBV7-9 with TRBJ1-6; D is ambiguous. CDR3 length: 15 residues. CDR1 is SEHNR and CDR2 is FQNEAQ in the germline V gene (reference sequence). V lost 5 bases, J lost 8 bases, and 16 bases lay in between. The CDR3 DNA reads as TGTGCCAGCAGCAGTCCGGGATCGGGGTATTCACCCCTCCACTTT. Protein: CASSSPGSGYSPLHF.

This chain links TRBV7-2 with TRBJ1-5; D unresolved. The CDR3 covers 14 residues. Germline lookup yields CDR1 SGHTA and CDR2 FQGNSA. V shed 5 bases and J shed 4 bases, with 12 bases lying between them. The CDR3 protein is CASSLQSANQPQHF. In DNA, the CDR3 is TGTGCCAGCAGCCTTCAAAGCGCAAATCAGCCCCAGCATTTT.

The rearrangement joins TRBV29-1 to TRBJ2-3; D unclear. CDR3 length: 13 residues. The germline V gene encodes CDR1 SQVTM and CDR2 ANQGSEA. V was pared by 3 bases and J by 4 bases, with 11 bases between. CDR3 nucleotides: TGCAGCGTTGACCGCGGCAACGCAGATACGCAGTATTTT. Its protein is CSVDRGNADTQYF.

CDR3 sequence (DNA): TGTGCCAGCAGTGAAGCGCTTATAGGACAGGGGCCCTACGAGCAGTACTTC. Amino acid sequence: CASSEALIGQGPYEQYF. The rearrangement joins TRBV2 to TRBJ2-5; 9 positions match TRBD1. The J call may be mistaken, given a closer DNA end match to TRBJ2-7. The CDR3 runs 17 residues. The germline CDR1 and CDR2 sequences are SNHLY and FYNNEI.

J is TRBJ1-1 and V is TRBV11-1; the D is unclear. The CDR3 is 13 amino acids. Per germline, CDR1 SGHAT and CDR2 FQDESV (reference sequence). V dropped 2 bases and J dropped 1 base, with 5 bases sitting between them. CDR3 sequence reads: CASSLISNTEAFF. DNA for the CDR3: TGTGCCAGCAGCTTAATCTCGAACACTGAAGCTTTCTTT.

This chain uses TRBV4-1 with TRBJ2-5; the match to TRBD2 covers 10 bases. The CDR3 is 14 residues long. Germline loops: CDR1 MGHRA, CDR2 YSYEKL. V gave up 4 bases and J gave up 5 bases; unmatched junction bases: 4. Here the CDR3 reads CASSRSGGDETQYF. DNA for the CDR3: TGCGCCAGCAGCCGAAGCGGGGGGGACGAGACCCAGTACTTC.

The CDR3 region is CASSQPAGQSDNEQFF. The DNA of the CDR3 is TGTGCCAGCAGCCAACCAGCTGGACAGAGTGACAATGAGCAGTTCTTC. The V gene is TRBV4-2, the J gene TRBJ2-1; the D gene is possibly TRBD1 (6 bases). Germline values: CDR1 LGHNA, CDR2 YNFKEQ. V lost 2 bases to trimming and J lost 5 bases, with 16 bases between them. CDR3 length: 16 amino acids.

Details on this clone: This sample includes further DNA sequences coding for the same CDR3. The J gene is TRBJ2-1, the V gene TRBV7-8, with TRBD1 identical over 11 bases. Trimming removed 2 bases from V and 9 bases from J; junction bases left unmatched: 9. The germline V gene has CDR1 SGHVS and CDR2 FQNEAQ. The CDR3 contains 16 residues. This chain's CDR3 is CASSLWAGQGVFEQFF. The CDR3 coding sequence is TGTGCCAGCAGCTTATGGGCGGGACAGGGGGTATTTGAGCAGTTCTTC.

The genes are TRBV28 and TRBJ1-5, with D perhaps TRBD1 (5 bases). Germline V gene lookup returns CDR1 MDHEN and CDR2 SYDVKM. CDR3 length: 11 residues. V was cut by 7 bases and J by 4 bases, with 5 bases left in between. The CDR3 nucleotides are TGTGCCAGCAAGGGGAATCAGCCCCAGCATTTT. It encodes CASKGNQPQHF.

This chain links TRBV2 with TRBJ2-1; 8 nucleotides line up with TRBD1. The germline CDR1 and CDR2 sequences are SNHLY and FYNNEI. Trimming removed 4 bases from V and 4 bases from J; junction bases left unmatched: 6. There are 15 residues in the CDR3. This CDR3 reads CASSAQGQGYNEQFF. Written as DNA, the CDR3 is TGTGCCAGCAGTGCTCAAGGACAGGGATACAATGAGCAGTTCTTC.

This chain connects TRBV5-6 to TRBJ2-2, with 10 bases that match TRBD2. The junction had 5 bases not matched to a gene; V was cut back by 3 bases and J by 3 bases. Germline CDR1 is SGHDT and CDR2 is YYEEEE. The CDR3 loop spans 16 amino acids. The CDR3 spells CASSSSLAGDTGELFF. In nucleotides, the CDR3 is TGTGCCAGCAGCTCCTCTCTAGCGGGGGACACCGGGGAGCTGTTTTTT.

V gene TRBV4-1 combines with J gene TRBJ1-2, with D perhaps TRBD1 (5 bases). Germline loops: CDR1 MGHRA, CDR2 YSYEKL. Trimming removed 1 base from V and 0 bases from J, with 12 bases in between. CDR3 length: 16 amino acids. CDR3 sequence: CASSQVGAGTNYGYTF. Here the CDR3 DNA reads TGCGCCAGCAGCCAAGTAGGGGCAGGGACTAACTATGGCTACACCTTC.

The V and J genes are TRBV7-2 and TRBJ1-5; D unresolved. CDR1 and CDR2 (germline): SGHTA, FQGNSA. Trimming removed 1 base from V and 5 bases from J, with 6 bases in between. This CDR3 is 13 amino acids long. The CDR3 loop reads CASSLERDQPQHF. The CDR3 DNA is TGTGCCAGCAGCTTAGAGAGGGATCAGCCCCAGCATTTT.

The chain couples TRBV5-5 to TRBJ2-3, with TRBD2 matching over 8 bases. The CDR3 has 14 amino acids. The V gene end was trimmed by 0 bases and the J gene end by 3 bases; junction bases not matched to a gene: 0. Germline lookup yields CDR1 SGHKS and CDR2 YYEKEE (reference sequence). CDR3 DNA: TGTGCCAGCAGCTTGGAGCGGGGGACAGATACGCAGTATTTT. Its translation is CASSLERGTDTQYF.

This chain uses TRBV28 with TRBJ2-5; unclear D gene. Deletions cut 5 bases from V and 2 bases from J, with 15 bases between. Germline CDR1 reads MDHEN; CDR2 reads SYDVKM. The CDR3 spans 15 residues. This chain's CDR3 is CASSPTPAWQETQYF. The DNA of the CDR3 is TGTGCCAGCAGTCCCACCCCTGCGTGGCAAGAGACCCAGTACTTC.

The V and J genes are TRBV10-3 and TRBJ2-2, with 9 nucleotides matching TRBD2. This CDR3 has 17 amino acids. From germline, CDR1 is ENHRY and CDR2 SYGVKD. Trimming cost V 4 bases and J 5 bases; bases outside gene matches: 11. The CDR3 nucleotides are TGTGCCATCAGTGGAATGGCGGGGGGGCCGCAAACCGGGGAGCTGTTTTTT. It yields the protein CAISGMAGGPQTGELFF.

The chain has TRBV4-3 and TRBJ2-1; weak D call: TRBD2 (6 bases). Germline CDR1 and CDR2: LGHNA and YSLEER. This CDR3 has 16 residues. V was pared by 0 bases and J by 1 base, with 10 bases between. This chain's CDR3 is CASSQDVGLSYNEQFF. Here the CDR3 DNA reads TGCGCCAGCAGCCAAGACGTGGGACTTTCCTACAATGAGCAGTTCTTC.

This chain uses TRBV7-2 with TRBJ2-1, with D uncertain. Germline V CDR1 and CDR2: SGHTA, FQGNSA. V was pared by 5 bases and J by 0 bases, with 11 bases between. CDR3 length: 15 amino acids. CDR3 residues: CASSPQRSSYNEQFF. The CDR3 DNA reads TGTGCCAGCAGCCCCCAACGGAGCTCCTACAATGAGCAGTTCTTC.

The chain links TRBV5-4 to TRBJ2-7, with 10 bases identical to TRBD2. Germline CDR1 reads SGHNT; CDR2 reads YYREEE (reference sequence). The CDR3 spans 14 residues. V was pared by 0 bases and J by 6 bases, with 3 bases of the junction left unmatched. This chain's CDR3 is CASSLGLAGVEQYF. The CDR3 DNA sequence: TGTGCCAGCAGCTTGGGTCTAGCGGGGGTCGAGCAGTACTTC. Looking up the rest from reference TRBV5-4 and TRBJ2-7 gives the full variable domain: ETGVTQSPTHLIKTRGQQVTLRCSSQSGHNTVSWYQQALGQGPQFIFQYYREEENGRGNFPPRFSGLQFPNYSSELNVNALELDDSALYLCASSLGLAGVEQYFGPGTRLTVT.

V is TRBV14 and J is TRBJ1-1, with D possibly being TRBD1 (5 bases). Germline loops: CDR1 SGHDN, CDR2 FVKESK. Trimming shortened V by 2 bases and J by 8 bases, and 12 bases separated the two germline ends. CDR3 length: 13 residues. This CDR3 is CASSQWGGSEAFF. The CDR3 bases are TGTGCCAGCAGCCAATGGGGGGGGTCCGAAGCTTTCTTT.